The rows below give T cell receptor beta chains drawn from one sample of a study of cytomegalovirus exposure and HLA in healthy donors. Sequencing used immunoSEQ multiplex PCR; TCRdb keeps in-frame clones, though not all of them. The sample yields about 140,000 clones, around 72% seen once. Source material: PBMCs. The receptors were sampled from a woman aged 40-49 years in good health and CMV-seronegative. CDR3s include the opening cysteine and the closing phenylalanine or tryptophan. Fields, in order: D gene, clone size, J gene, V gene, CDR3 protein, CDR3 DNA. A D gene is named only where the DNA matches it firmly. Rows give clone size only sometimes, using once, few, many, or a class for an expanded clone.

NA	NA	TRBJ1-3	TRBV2	CASSSLPGNTIYF	TGTGCCAGCAGTTCCCTTCCTGGAAACACCATATATTTT
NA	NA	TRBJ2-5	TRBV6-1	CASSEGGYQETQYF	TGTGCCAGCAGTGAAGGAGGATACCAAGAGACCCAGTACTTC
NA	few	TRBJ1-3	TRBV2	CASTLNSASSGNTIYF	TGTGCCAGCACTTTAAATTCAGCGAGCTCTGGAAACACCATATATTTT
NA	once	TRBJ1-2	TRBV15	CATSRGGDYGYTF	TGTGCCACCAGCAGAGGTGGAGACTATGGCTACACCTTC
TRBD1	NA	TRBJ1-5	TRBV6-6	CASTPGTGLSNQPQHF	TGTGCCAGCACCCCGGGGACAGGCCTTAGCAATCAGCCCCAGCATTTT
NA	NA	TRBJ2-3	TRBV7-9	CASSPQGRADTQYF	TGTGCCAGCAGCCCGCAGGGGCGGGCAGATACGCAGTATTTT
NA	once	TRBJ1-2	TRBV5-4	CASSPGINYGYTF	TGTGCCAGCAGCCCCGGGATTAACTATGGCTACACCTTC
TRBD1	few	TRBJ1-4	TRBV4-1	CASSHPPGQRTTNEKLFF	TGCGCCAGCAGCCATCCCCCGGGACAGAGGACAACTAATGAAAAACTGTTTTTT
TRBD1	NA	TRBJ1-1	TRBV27	CASSLKGANTEAFF	TGTGCCAGCAGTTTAAAGGGGGCGAACACTGAAGCTTTCTTT
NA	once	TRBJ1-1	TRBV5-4	CASSLVNTEAFF	TGTGCCAGCAGCTTGGTAAACACTGAAGCTTTCTTT
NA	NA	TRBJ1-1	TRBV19	CASSRSYRGNTEAFF	TGTGCCAGTAGTAGAAGTTATCGGGGGAACACTGAAGCTTTCTTT
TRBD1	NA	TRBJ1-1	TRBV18	CASSGQGHTEAFF	TGTGCCAGCTCTGGACAGGGACACACTGAAGCTTTCTTT
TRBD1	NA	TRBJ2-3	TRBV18	CASSLEGAPADTQYF	TGTGCCAGCTCACTAGAGGGGGCCCCTGCAGATACGCAGTATTTT
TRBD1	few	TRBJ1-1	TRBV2	CASSGNRGRGYTEAFF	TGTGCCAGCAGTGGGAATAGGGGGCGGGGCTACACTGAAGCTTTCTTT
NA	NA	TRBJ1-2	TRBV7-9	CASSLGEAGTYGYTF	TGTGCCAGCAGCCTAGGAGAAGCGGGGACCTATGGCTACACCTTC
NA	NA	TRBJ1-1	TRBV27	CASSFSVNTEAFF	TGTGCCAGCAGTTTTTCGGTGAACACTGAAGCTTTCTTT
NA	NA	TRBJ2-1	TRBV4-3	CASSQESHNEQFF	TGCGCCAGCAGCCAAGAGTCTCACAATGAGCAGTTCTTC
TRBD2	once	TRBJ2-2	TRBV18	CASSPPGLAQTGELFF	TGTGCCAGCTCACCACCGGGACTAGCTCAGACCGGGGAGCTGTTTTTT
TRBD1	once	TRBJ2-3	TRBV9	CASSLRTGVTTDTQYF	TGTGCCAGCAGCCTCCGGACAGGCGTAACCACAGATACGCAGTATTTT
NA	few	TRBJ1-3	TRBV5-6	CASNGGGLSGNTIYF	TGTGCCAGTAACGGCGGTGGGTTATCTGGAAACACCATATATTTT
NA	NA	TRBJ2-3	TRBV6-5	CASSYSLSGLSDTQYF	TGTGCCAGCAGTTATTCATTGAGCGGGCTCTCAGATACGCAGTATTTT
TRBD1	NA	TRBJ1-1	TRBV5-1	CASSLGTGSYTEAFF	TGCGCCAGCAGCCTCGGGACAGGGAGTTACACTGAAGCTTTCTTT
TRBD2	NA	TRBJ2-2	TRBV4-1	CASSQGWLSGGAGELFF	TGCGCCAGCAGCCAAGGGTGGCTTAGCGGGGGGGCCGGGGAGCTGTTTTTT
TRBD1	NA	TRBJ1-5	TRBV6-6	CASSYPGTAFNQPQHF	TGTGCCAGCAGTTACCCCGGGACAGCTTTTAATCAGCCCCAGCATTTT
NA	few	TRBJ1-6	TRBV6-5	CASSYGGDRTPLHF	TGTGCCAGCAGTTACGGGGGAGACAGGACACCCCTCCACTTT
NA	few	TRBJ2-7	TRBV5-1	CASSLSPEQVYEQYF	TGCGCCAGCAGCTTGTCCCCAGAACAGGTCTACGAGCAGTACTTC
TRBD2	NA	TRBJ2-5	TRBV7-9	CASSLGTSQETQYF	TGTGCCAGCAGCCTCGGGACTAGCCAAGAGACCCAGTACTTC
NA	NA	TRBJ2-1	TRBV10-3	CAISEGGGYNEQFF	TGTGCCATCAGTGAAGGGGGGGGTTACAATGAGCAGTTCTTC
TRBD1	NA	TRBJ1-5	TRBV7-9	CASSEGGDQPQHF	TGTGCCAGCAGCGAAGGGGGCGATCAGCCCCAGCATTTT
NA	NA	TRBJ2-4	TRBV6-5	CASSSTGVLAKNIQYF	TGTGCCAGCAGTTCTACGGGAGTCCTAGCCAAAAACATTCAGTACTTC
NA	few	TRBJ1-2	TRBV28	CATRGEGSLGYGYTF	TGTGCCACCCGGGGGGAGGGGTCCTTGGGCTATGGCTACACCTTC
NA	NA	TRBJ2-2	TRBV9	CASSVSSGATGELFF	TGTGCCAGCAGCGTTAGTTCAGGGGCCACCGGGGAGCTGTTTTTT
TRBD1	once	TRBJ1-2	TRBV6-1	CASSEAGTGMDGYTF	TGTGCCAGCAGTGAAGCGGGGACAGGGATGGATGGCTACACCTTC
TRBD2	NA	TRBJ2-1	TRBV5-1	CASSPRASGNNEQFF	TGCGCCAGCAGCCCGAGGGCTAGCGGTAACAATGAGCAGTTCTTC
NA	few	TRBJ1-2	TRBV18	CASSEQGLRGYTF	TGTGCCAGCTCAGAACAGGGCTTGAGGGGCTACACCTTC
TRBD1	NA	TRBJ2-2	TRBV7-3	CASSIDRVGTGELFF	TGTGCCAGCAGCATCGACAGGGTCGGCACCGGGGAGCTGTTTTTT